These T cell receptor beta chains were read from a single sample in a study. MiXCR, applied by TCRdb to the 5' RACE reads, yields one record per CDR3 protein. The table shows 50,000 to 70,000 distinct CDR3 sequences, with around 21% occurring only once. Specimen: tumor-infiltrating Tregs sorted from the breast tumor. The origin of the receptors is a female donor with breast cancer. Each CDR3 is given with its conserved first and last residue. D genes are given only for firm matches. Rows give clone size only sometimes, using once, few, many, or a class for an expanded clone.

D gene,J gene,clone size,V gene,CDR3 DNA,CDR3 protein
TRBD1,TRBJ1-2,.,TRBV11-2,TGTGCCAGCAGCCAAGGGACAGATCCTAACTATGGCTACACCTTC,CASSQGTDPNYGYTF
.,TRBJ1-2,.,TRBV6-1,TGTGCCAGCAGTGAATCTTGGGGGGGGGGCGCATCTGGCTACACCTTC,CASSESWGGGASGYTF
.,TRBJ1-2,few,TRBV11-2,TGTGCCAGCAGCCGAGGAGGGTTCTATGGCTACACCTTC,CASSRGGFYGYTF
.,TRBJ2-3,.,TRBV15,TGTGCCACCAGCAGAGGGAACACAGATACGCAGTATTTT,CATSRGNTDTQYF
TRBD1,TRBJ1-4,many,TRBV7-8,TGTGCCAGCACTACCCTCAACAGGGGCCGTAGGCCCGGTAATGAAAAACTGTTTTTT,CASTTLNRGRRPGNEKLFF
.,TRBJ1-2,many,TRBV12-3/TRBV12-4,TGTGCCAGCAGTTTGGAGGCGGGCTATGGCTACACCTTC,CASSLEAGYGYTF
.,TRBJ1-5,.,TRBV15,TGTGCCACCAGCAGAGAAGGAGGGCTCCGCAATCAGCCCCAGCATTTT,CATSREGGLRNQPQHF
TRBD1,TRBJ1-2,few,TRBV6-5,TGTGCCAGCAGAAAAAGACAGGGGGGCGGCTACACCTTC,CASRKRQGGGYTF
.,TRBJ1-2,few,TRBV29-1,TGCAGCGTTGAATTTGAGTATGGCTACACCTTC,CSVEFEYGYTF
.,TRBJ1-1,many,TRBV20-1,TGCAGTGCTAGAGATTCTGTAATCCGCCGACAGAACACTGAAGCTTTCTTT,CSARDSVIRRQNTEAFF
.,TRBJ2-5,.,TRBV6-2/TRBV6-3,TGTGCCAGCAGTTACTCGGGGGCCCCCTTGACCCAGTACTTC,CASSYSGAPLTQYF
.,TRBJ1-1,.,TRBV12-3/TRBV12-4,TGTGCCAGCAGTCCCCCGGGACATCTCTACACTGAAGCTTTCTTT,CASSPPGHLYTEAFF
TRBD2,TRBJ2-1,few,TRBV29-1,TGCAGCGTTGTGGGGTCTGGGAGGACTAGCGGGCGCTCCTACAATGAGCAGTTCTTC,CSVVGSGRTSGRSYNEQFF
TRBD1,TRBJ2-5,.,TRBV4-2,TGTGCCAGCAGCCAAGGACAGGGGTCCCAAGAGACCCAGTACTTC,CASSQGQGSQETQYF
.,TRBJ2-2,many,TRBV5-1,TGCGCCAGCAGCTTGAAGCCGGGTTCGAACACCGGGGAGCTGTTTTTT,CASSLKPGSNTGELFF
TRBD2,TRBJ2-3,few,TRBV27,TGTGCCAGCAGTCCGGGGGGAGCGGAAACAGATACGCAGTATTTT,CASSPGGAETDTQYF
TRBD1,TRBJ1-2,.,TRBV7-2,TGTGCCAGCAGCACATCACAGGGGGGCTACACCTTC,CASSTSQGGYTF
.,TRBJ1-5,many,TRBV6-2/TRBV6-3,TGTGCCAGCAGTCTACGGTGGGGGGATCAGCCCCAGCATTTT,CASSLRWGDQPQHF
TRBD1,TRBJ1-1,.,TRBV29-1,TGCAGCGCCGAGGGACAGATGAACACTGAAGCTTTCTTT,CSAEGQMNTEAFF
.,TRBJ1-6,once,TRBV6-5,TGTGCCAGCAGTTACGGAGGGGGGGCGCGGAATTCACCCCTCCACTTT,CASSYGGGARNSPLHF
.,TRBJ1-2,.,TRBV27,TGTGCCAGCAGTTTCGATCGTCATGGCTACACCTTC,CASSFDRHGYTF
TRBD2,TRBJ2-7,.,TRBV5-1,TGCGCCAGCAGCCGAAGCGGGAGGGGCTACGAGCAGTACTTC,CASSRSGRGYEQYF
.,TRBJ2-5,.,TRBV6-1,TGTGCCAGCAGTGACGGAAGGGCCCGAGCTATCCAAGAGACCCAGTACTTC,CASSDGRARAIQETQYF
TRBD1,TRBJ1-5,.,TRBV2,TGTGCCAGCAGCACCACAGGGGTTCAGCCCCAGCATTTT,CASSTTGVQPQHF
TRBD1,TRBJ1-4,many,TRBV20-1,TGCAGTGCTCCTAGAACAGGGGGCATAAGTGAAAAACTGTTTTTT,CSAPRTGGISEKLFF
.,TRBJ2-3,.,TRBV5-1,TGCGCCAGCAGCTCTTTAGACTGGGCTAGCACAGATACGCAGTATTTT,CASSSLDWASTDTQYF
.,TRBJ2-2,few,TRBV7-9,TGTGCCAGCAGCTTATGGCGGGTTAACACCGGGGAGCTGTTTTTT,CASSLWRVNTGELFF
.,TRBJ1-1,few,TRBV18,TGTGCCAGCTCACCTGCGGGACATATCATGAACACTGAAGCTTTCTTT,CASSPAGHIMNTEAFF
TRBD2,TRBJ2-7,.,TRBV20-1,TGCAGTGCTGGCCCCCTAGCGGGAGCTTCCTACGAGCAGTACTTC,CSAGPLAGASYEQYF
.,TRBJ2-1,.,TRBV11-1,TGTACCAGCAGCCTTACAGACAATGAGCAGTTCTTC,CTSSLTDNEQFF
.,TRBJ1-2,.,TRBV12-3/TRBV12-4,TGTGCCAGCAGTTTCGACAGTAACTATAGCTACACCTTC,CASSFDSNYSYTF
.,TRBJ2-5,.,TRBV2,TGTGCCAGCAGTTCGGAGACCCAGTACTTC,CASSSETQYF
.,TRBJ1-3,many,TRBV7-6,TGTGCCAGCGCAGGCTTCTCTGGAAACACCATATATTTT,CASAGFSGNTIYF
.,TRBJ1-1,many,TRBV7-6,TGTGCCAGCAGCTTCGGGGGCAGCAGAAACACTGAAGCTTTCTTT,CASSFGGSRNTEAFF
TRBD1,TRBJ2-3,few,TRBV4-3,TGCGCCAGCAGCCCCGGGGTGGGACAGAGACGCACAGATACGCAGTATTTT,CASSPGVGQRRTDTQYF
.,TRBJ2-5,few,TRBV29-1,TGCAGCGTTGAGTACCTAGGGCTAGAGACCCAGTACTTC,CSVEYLGLETQYF
TRBD2,TRBJ2-7,.,TRBV4-2,TGTGCCAGCAGCCAATTAGCGGGGGGTTACGAGCAGTACTTC,CASSQLAGGYEQYF
TRBD2,TRBJ2-3,few,TRBV7-2,TGTGCCAGCAGCTTAGTACCCAGCGGGGGCCCCGGGGATACGCAGTATTTT,CASSLVPSGGPGDTQYF
.,TRBJ2-5,.,TRBV5-6,TGTGCCAGCAGCTTGGCCCTCGGGATGAGGGTAGGCCAAGAGACCCAGTACTTC,CASSLALGMRVGQETQYF
.,TRBJ1-2,few,TRBV4-1,TGCGCCAGCAGCCAAGCGTTCGCTAACTATGGCTACATCTTC,CASSQAFANYGYIF
.,TRBJ2-5,.,TRBV20-1,TGCAGTGCTAAAGGTCTGGCATCGGAGACCCAGTACTTC,CSAKGLASETQYF
TRBD2,TRBJ2-3,.,TRBV5-1,TGCGCCAGCAGCTCCTCACTAGCGGGAGGGGATACGCAGTATTTT,CASSSSLAGGDTQYF
.,TRBJ1-2,few,TRBV7-9,TGTGCCAGCAGTCCGCAGGGATGGAAAAATGGCTACACCTTC,CASSPQGWKNGYTF
TRBD1,TRBJ2-7,few,TRBV7-6,TGTGCCAGCAGCTTAGGGGACAGAAGCGAGCAGTACTTC,CASSLGDRSEQYF
TRBD1,TRBJ2-7,few,TRBV11-2,TGTGCCAGCAGCTTAGCAGGACAGGGAACATTCTACGAGCAGTACTTC,CASSLAGQGTFYEQYF